This is a list of T cell receptor beta chains from one sample in a study of cytomegalovirus exposure and HLA in healthy donors. Method: immunoSEQ multiplex PCR; TCRdb's copy keeps in-frame clones and lacks some. This sample has about 100,000 clones; about 83% occur once, and the top ten carry around 5.1%. The sample consisted of PBMCs. These receptors all stem from a female donor in good health and CMV-seropositive. CDR3s include the opening cysteine and the closing phenylalanine or tryptophan. A D gene is named only where the DNA matches it firmly. Not all rows give a size; the values are once, few, many and, for expanded clones, a class.

j_gene,v_gene,abundance,d_gene,CDR3nt,CDR3aa
TRBJ2-7,TRBV5-4,once,-,TGTGCCAGCAGCTTGGGCTCCAGCGCTTCCTACGAGCAGTACTTC,CASSLGSSASYEQYF
TRBJ2-2,TRBV30,once,TRBD2,TGTGCCGTGGACGGGGGGGGGCACACCGGGGAGCTGTTTTTT,CAVDGGGHTGELFF
TRBJ1-5,TRBV30,-,-,TGTGCCTGGAATTTGGCAGAGGGTCAGCCCCAGCATTTT,CAWNLAEGQPQHF
TRBJ1-1,TRBV7-8,-,-,TGTGCCAGCAGCTTCCCGGAGACAGGAAGAGCTTTCTTT,CASSFPETGRAFF
TRBJ1-6,TRBV4-2,once,TRBD1,TGTGCCAGCAGCCAAGAGCAGGGGGTTGAATCACCCCTCCACTTT,CASSQEQGVESPLHF
TRBJ2-3,TRBV28,-,TRBD2,TGTGCCAGCAGTTCTGGTTCCGCCAGCGGGAAAATAGATACGCAGTATTTT,CASSSGSASGKIDTQYF
TRBJ1-5,TRBV15,-,-,TGTGCCACCAGCAGAGATTATGGAGGGGTAGACGAACAGCCCCAGCATTTT,CATSRDYGGVDEQPQHF
TRBJ2-5,TRBV7-2,-,TRBD1,TGTGCCAGCAGCCCCGGACAGGCCGTAGGGGAGACCCAGTACTTC,CASSPGQAVGETQYF
TRBJ2-6,TRBV18,-,TRBD1,TGTGCCAGCTCATCCAGGACAGGAATAAACTCTGGGGCCAACGTCCTGACTTTC,CASSSRTGINSGANVLTF
TRBJ2-4,TRBV25-1,-,TRBD1,TGTGCCAGCAGTGGCTATCCGGGGACAGGGGAGCACAAAAACATTCAGTACTTC,CASSGYPGTGEHKNIQYF
TRBJ2-7,TRBV5-1,few,-,TGCGCCAGCAGCACTGGTAGGGGAAGCGAGCAGTACTTC,CASSTGRGSEQYF
TRBJ2-3,TRBV27,-,-,TGTGCCAGCAGTTTAACAGATTACACAGATACGCAGTATTTT,CASSLTDYTDTQYF
TRBJ1-5,TRBV7-8,few,-,TGTGCCAGCAAACTCGGGAGCAATCAGCCCCAGCATTTT,CASKLGSNQPQHF
TRBJ2-1,TRBV11-3,few,-,TGTGCCAGCAGCTTGACGGCGCGGGGATGGGATGAGCAGTTCTTC,CASSLTARGWDEQFF